The 10 T cell receptor beta chains listed next were all sequenced from one sample in a study of shared clonotypes between healthy human individuals. The repertoire was sequenced with immunoSEQ multiplex PCR; TCRdb's copy has only in-frame clones and lacks some. Of some 2,000,000 clones listed, approximately 94% are singletons. Material for sequencing was naive CD4+ T cells sorted from blood. Subset reported: CD45RA+ positively selected. All receptors come from a man between 18 and 35 years old in good health.

CDR3 sequence (DNA): TGTGCCAGCAGCTTAACCCGGGACACAATGACCCTCCACTTT. It yields the protein CASSLTRDTMTLHF. The chain carries TRBV7-2 and TRBJ1-6; tentative D call: TRBD1 (6 bases). Germline V CDR1 and CDR2: SGHTA, FQGNSA. V was pared by 2 bases and J by 14 bases, with 16 bases between. The CDR3 runs to 14 residues.

This rearrangement joins TRBV30 to TRBJ1-1; D not certain. Germline CDR1 reads GTSNPN; CDR2 reads SVGIG (reference sequence). The V and J ends lost 0 bases and 3 bases respectively, with 8 bases between them. The CDR3 is made up of 13 amino acids. The CDR3 coding sequence is TGTGCCTGGAGTGTAGGCCGGGACACTGAAGCTTTCTTT. Translating gives CAWSVGRDTEAFF.

Regarding this clone: The sample contains more than one DNA sequence encoding this CDR3. This chain uses TRBV5-4 with TRBJ2-2, with D perhaps matching TRBD1 (7 bases). The CDR3 is 16 residues long. Trimming removed 0 bases at V and 0 bases at J, with 9 bases between. Germline assignment: CDR1 SGHNT and CDR2 YYREEE (reference sequence). CDR3: CASSLGGTANTGELFF. DNA of the CDR3: TGTGCCAGCAGCTTGGGCGGGACAGCGAACACCGGGGAGCTGTTTTTT.

The rearrangement joins TRBV27 to TRBJ2-7, with 11 nucleotides matching TRBD2. J lost 6 bases, V lost 3 bases, and 10 bases had no gene match. CDR1 is MNHEY, CDR2 SMNVEV, per germline (reference sequence). The CDR3 has 16 residues. This chain's CDR3 is CASSFGGSGRAGEQYF. CDR3 coding DNA: TGTGCCAGCAGTTTTGGGGGTAGCGGGAGGGCTGGCGAGCAGTACTTC.

V gene TRBV7-2 combines with J gene TRBJ2-7; 7 positions match TRBD1. Trimming cost V 7 bases and J 6 bases; bases outside gene matches: 12. The CDR3 totals 14 residues. Germline V gene data show CDR1 as SGHTA and CDR2 as FQGNSA. The CDR3 here is CASTTGVSAGEQYF. For the CDR3, the DNA is TGTGCCAGCACCACAGGGGTATCGGCTGGCGAGCAGTACTTC.

The CDR3 nucleotides are TGTGCCAGCAGCTTGGGGATTTCGAATTCACCCCTCCACTTT. Translated, it gives CASSLGISNSPLHF. The chain is built from TRBV5-4 and TRBJ1-6; D ambiguous. Germline V gene sequence: CDR1 SGHNT, CDR2 YYREEE (reference sequence). Deletions cut 0 bases from V and 7 bases from J, with 8 bases between. The CDR3 extends over 14 amino acids.

Concerning this clone: Other DNA sequences from this sample encode an identical CDR3 as well. In DNA form, the CDR3 reads TGTGCCAGCAGCTTAGAGGGGACAGGTAGCTATGGCTACACCTTC. Its translation is CASSLEGTGSYGYTF. The chain joins TRBV7-2 to TRBJ1-2, with 8 bases lining up with TRBD1. V was pared by 1 base and J by 4 bases, with 5 bases of the junction left unmatched. This CDR3 is built from 15 residues. Germline V gene sequence: CDR1 SGHTA, CDR2 FQGNSA.

The rearrangement uses TRBV11-3 and TRBJ2-5; 10 nucleotides align to TRBD1. CDR1 is SGHNT and CDR2 is YENEEA in the germline V gene. This CDR3 contains 15 residues. J was trimmed by 4 bases and V by 5 bases; bases with no gene match: 7. In DNA form, the CDR3 reads TGTGCCAGCAGCCCGATGAGGACAGGGGGAGAGACCCAGTACTTC. This translates into CASSPMRTGGETQYF.

The rearrangement joins TRBV5-3 to TRBJ1-5; weak D call: TRBD1 (5 bases). TRBV5-3 is an ORF, and what it does is uncertain. There are 15 residues in the CDR3. The V end lost 3 bases, the J end lost 5 bases, and 15 bases lay between the germline ends. DNA for the CDR3: TGTGCCAGAAGCTCTGGCGGGGCCCGGGATCAGCCCCAGCATTTT. This codes for CARSSGGARDQPQHF.

The V call is TRBV6-1, the J call TRBJ2-1, with D uncertain. CDR3 length: 11 amino acids. Germline CDR1 reads MNHNS; CDR2 reads SASEGT. V shed 5 bases and J shed 13 bases, with 12 bases lying between them. The CDR3 DNA is TGTGCCAGCAGTTACGGGCAACACCAGTTCTTC. This sequence encodes CASSYGQHQFF.